These 31 T cell receptor beta chains share one sample of origin, sequenced in a study of technical replicates of blood from a few donors. Only in-frame clones appear in the TCRdb table, and some are missing; sequencing was by immunoSEQ multiplex PCR. Here the sample spans about 88,000 clones, about 95% being singletons. Source material: T cells isolated from PBMCs. The receptor source for this set is a human donor in good health.

The CDR3 bases are TGTGCCAGCAGCTATGGTAGCGGGAGTCGGTACGAGCAGTACTTC. It is translated as CASSYGSGSRYEQYF. The chain is built from TRBV11-2 and TRBJ2-7; 9 nucleotides line up with TRBD2. The CDR3 contains 15 residues. V shed 4 bases, J shed 4 bases, and the junction held 8 bases outside the gene matches. Germline CDR1 is SGHAT and CDR2 is FQNNGV.

CDR3 sequence reads: CAWSVLQGGQPQHF. CDR3 nucleotides: TGTGCCTGGAGTGTACTTCAGGGGGGCCAGCCCCAGCATTTT. The J gene is TRBJ1-5, the V gene TRBV30, with TRBD1 identical over 7 bases. The V segment lost 0 bases and the J segment 7 bases; nucleotides outside the gene matches: 6. The CDR3 is 14 residues long. CDR1 and CDR2 (germline): GTSNPN, SVGIG (reference sequence).

V usage is TRBV6-1 and J usage is TRBJ2-1; 11 bases match TRBD1. J was trimmed by 2 bases and V by 6 bases; bases with no gene match: 0. Germline assignment: CDR1 MNHNS and CDR2 SASEGT. CDR3 size: 14 residues. CDR3 coding DNA: TGTGCCAGCAGGGGACAGGGGGCCTACAATGAGCAGTTCTTC. The encoded protein is CASRGQGAYNEQFF.

This clone has a single count. The chain combines TRBV5-5 with TRBJ1-1; D is ambiguous. The V end lost 1 base, the J end lost 1 base, and 11 bases lay between the germline ends. The germline CDR1 and CDR2 sequences are SGHKS and YYEKEE (reference sequence). The length of the CDR3 is 15 residues. For the CDR3, the DNA is TGTGCCAGCAGCTTGATTGTAGCTCGGAACACTGAAGCTTTCTTT. This translates into CASSLIVARNTEAFF.

This chain links TRBV7-9 with TRBJ2-1; 8 bases fit TRBD2. The CDR3 has 14 residues. J was trimmed by 4 bases and V by 5 bases; bases with no gene match: 4. From germline, CDR1 is SEHNR and CDR2 FQNEAQ (reference sequence). DNA for the CDR3: TGTGCCAGCAGCCTGACTAGCGTTTACAATGAGCAGTTCTTC. It translates to CASSLTSVYNEQFF.

The V and J genes are TRBV11-3 and TRBJ1-2; D uncertain. Germline CDR1 is SGHNT and CDR2 is YENEEA. V dropped 5 bases and J dropped 8 bases, with 18 bases sitting between them. This CDR3 is 14 amino acids long. In nucleotides, the CDR3 is TGTGCCAGCAGCCGCACCCGGGCAGCGGTGGGCTACACCTTC. Translating gives CASSRTRAAVGYTF.

The rearrangement links TRBV6-1 to TRBJ2-5, with D possibly TRBD2 on 5 matching bases. Trimming stripped 8 bases from V and 0 bases from J, with 16 bases between. Germline V CDR1 and CDR2: MNHNS, SASEGT. The CDR3 runs to 15 residues. CDR3 loop: CASGRSGRYQETQYF. CDR3 nucleotides: TGTGCCAGCGGGCGGAGCGGCCGGTACCAAGAGACCCAGTACTTC.

DNA of the CDR3: TGTGCCAGCAGTTTTGGGGACGGGGGGCAAGGCTATGGCTACACCTTC. Encoded protein: CASSFGDGGQGYGYTF. This chain joins TRBV28 and TRBJ1-2, with D possibly matching TRBD1 (6 bases). Germline CDR1 reads MDHEN; CDR2 reads SYDVKM. Trimming pared 3 bases from V and 4 bases from J, leaving 18 bases between. This CDR3 has 16 residues.

The chain joins TRBV30 to TRBJ2-3; D may be TRBD2 (6 bases). Trimming removed 3 bases from V and 0 bases from J, with 10 bases in between. The CDR3 has 14 residues. The germline V gene has CDR1 GTSNPN and CDR2 SVGIG (reference sequence). CDR3 residues: CAWRRAGSTDTQYF. Written as DNA, the CDR3 is TGTGCCTGGAGACGAGCGGGTAGCACAGATACGCAGTATTTT.

The V and J genes are TRBV7-3 and TRBJ2-3; 9 bases fit TRBD2. Germline V CDR1 and CDR2: SGHTA, FQGTGA. This CDR3 contains 16 residues. The V and J ends lost 0 bases and 7 bases, in that order; junction bases with no gene match: 8. The chain's CDR3 is CASSLTASGRLNTQYF. The CDR3 DNA reads TGTGCCAGCAGCTTAACGGCAAGCGGGAGGTTAAATACGCAGTATTTT.

CDR3 DNA sequence: TGTGCCAGCAGTTGGACCGGGACTCCCAACTATGGCTACACCTTC. Translated, it gives CASSWTGTPNYGYTF. The J gene is TRBJ1-2, the V gene TRBV27, with a tentative D call TRBD1 (5 bases). Looked up from germline, CDR1 is MNHEY and CDR2 is SMNVEV (reference sequence). The CDR3 has 15 residues. V dropped 4 bases and J dropped 2 bases, with 14 bases sitting between them.

The V call is TRBV27, the J call TRBJ2-7, with 7 bases identical to TRBD2. The CDR3 totals 15 residues. From germline, CDR1 is MNHEY and CDR2 SMNVEV (reference sequence). Trimming cost V 3 bases and J 2 bases; bases outside gene matches: 7. CDR3 nucleotides: TGTGCCAGCAGTTTTGGGGGAGGGTGGCCCTACGAGCAGTACTTC. This gives the protein CASSFGGGWPYEQYF.

The CDR3 protein is CASRVAGKEREQYF. The CDR3 DNA follows: TGTGCCAGCAGAGTAGCGGGGAAGGAGAGGGAGCAGTACTTC. This chain connects TRBV27 to TRBJ2-7; 8 bases agree with TRBD2. J lost 7 bases, V lost 6 bases, and 11 bases had no gene match. The CDR3 covers 14 residues. Germline V gives CDR1 MNHEY, CDR2 SMNVEV (reference sequence).

The CDR3, as DNA: TGTGCCAGCAGTTACTTTGGGACAGGCACAGATACGCAGTATTTT. This encodes CASSYFGTGTDTQYF. The chain is built from TRBV6-5 and TRBJ2-3; 7 nucleotides agree with TRBD1. The CDR3 has 15 residues. The V gene end was trimmed by 1 base and the J gene end by 1 base; junction bases not matched to a gene: 2. Per the germline V gene, CDR1 is MNHEY and CDR2 is SVGAGI.

This chain links TRBV2 with TRBJ2-7; weak D call: TRBD2 (6 bases). The CDR3 is 15 residues long. Per the germline V gene, CDR1 is SNHLY and CDR2 is FYNNEI. V was pared by 6 bases and J by 4 bases, with 19 bases between. The CDR3 region has the DNA TGTGCCAGCAGCGCGGGATCCACAGACCTTTACGAGCAGTACTTC. Translated: CASSAGSTDLYEQYF. The full variable domain, completed using reference TRBV2 and TRBJ2-7, is EPEVTQTPSHQVTQMGQEVILRCVPISNHLYFYWYRQILGQKVEFLVSFYNNEISEKSEIFDDQFSVERPDGSNFTLKIRSTKLEDSAMYFCASSAGSTDLYEQYFGPGTRLTVT.

The chain joins TRBV18 to TRBJ2-5, with TRBD1 identical over 8 bases. This CDR3 spans 13 amino acids. J was trimmed by 5 bases and V by 3 bases; bases with no gene match: 2. Germline V CDR1 and CDR2: KGHSH, LQKENI. The CDR3 spells CASSPGDRETQYF. The CDR3 DNA sequence: TGTGCCAGCTCACCGGGGGACAGGGAGACCCAGTACTTC.

The chain carries TRBV7-3 and TRBJ2-7; no clear D. The germline V gene has CDR1 SGHTA and CDR2 FQGTGA. The CDR3 runs to 13 residues. V lost 5 bases, J lost 2 bases, and 10 bases lay in between. CDR3 sequence (DNA): TGTGCCAGCAGCCAGTTGTACCCCTACGAGCAGTACTTC. Its protein is CASSQLYPYEQYF.

The chain uses TRBV30 and TRBJ1-1; 7 nucleotides match TRBD1. V lost 3 bases to trimming and J lost 4 bases; unmatched junction nucleotides: 8. This CDR3 spans 14 amino acids. Germline loops: CDR1 GTSNPN, CDR2 SVGIG (reference sequence). CDR3 region: CAWRIGTVFTEAFF. The CDR3 nucleotides are TGTGCCTGGAGGATCGGGACAGTGTTCACTGAAGCTTTCTTT.

This clone was seen just once. The V and J genes are TRBV7-3 and TRBJ2-1; 11 nucleotides agree with TRBD2. V lost 2 bases and J lost 9; bases outside the gene matches: 3. Germline values: CDR1 SGHTA, CDR2 FQGTGA. There are 14 residues in the CDR3. The CDR3 bases are TGTGCCAGCAGCTTAGTAGCGGGAGGGGGTGAGCAGTTCTTC. This sequence encodes CASSLVAGGGEQFF.

The V call is TRBV7-2, the J call TRBJ2-1; 12 nucleotides align to TRBD2. CDR3 length equals 15 residues. Looked up from germline, CDR1 is SGHTA and CDR2 is FQGNSA. V shed 5 bases, J shed 7 bases, and the junction held 6 bases outside the gene matches. The CDR3 bases are TGTGCCAGCAGCCACGCTAGCGGGAGGGTGAATGAGCAGTTCTTC. This codes for CASSHASGRVNEQFF.

The chain couples TRBV27 to TRBJ2-5; D is ambiguous. V gave up 3 bases and J gave up 5 bases, with 13 bases separating them. CDR3 length: 14 residues. Germline V gene lookup returns CDR1 MNHEY and CDR2 SMNVEV (reference sequence). The CDR3 nucleotides read TGTGCCAGCAGTTTCTTAATGACTCCGGAGACCCAGTACTTC. This sequence encodes CASSFLMTPETQYF.

This clone has just one count. The chain has TRBV19 and TRBJ2-5; D is undetermined. This CDR3 contains 15 residues. Trimming removed 2 bases at V and 7 bases at J, with 17 bases between. Germline CDR1 is LNHDA and CDR2 is SQIVND (reference sequence). This CDR3 reads CASSITETVAGTQYF. The CDR3 DNA reads as TGTGCCAGTAGTATAACAGAGACCGTGGCAGGGACCCAGTACTTC.

The V and J genes are TRBV5-4 and TRBJ2-7; TRBD1 matches 9 bases. Germline CDR1 SGHNT, CDR2 YYREEE (reference sequence). V lost 4 bases and J lost 0; bases outside the gene matches: 5. CDR3 size: 15 residues. Here the CDR3 DNA reads TGTGCCAGCAGCAACCGGGACAGGGCCTCCTACGAGCAGTACTTC. Translating it yields CASSNRDRASYEQYF. Variable domain in full (rest from reference TRBV5-4 and TRBJ2-7): ETGVTQSPTHLIKTRGQQVTLRCSSQSGHNTVSWYQQALGQGPQFIFQYYREEENGRGNFPPRFSGLQFPNYSSELNVNALELDDSALYLCASSNRDRASYEQYFGPGTRLTVT.

This chain connects TRBV1 to TRBJ2-3; TRBD2 is the table's D call, not checked against the DNA. TRBV1 is classified as a pseudogene. The CDR3 covers 20 residues. CDR3 region: CTSSQDRAGEDFSCTDTQYF. In DNA form, the CDR3 reads TGCACCAGCAGCCAAGATCGAGCGGGAGAGGATTTTAGTTGCACAGATACGCAGTATTTT.

This clone appeared a single time. V and J are TRBV5-1 and TRBJ2-7; 8 nucleotides agree with TRBD1. The V and J ends lost 0 bases and 4 bases, in that order; junction bases with no gene match: 3. The CDR3 is 14 residues long. The germline CDR1 and CDR2 sequences are SGHRS and YFSETQ. CDR3 DNA: TGCGCCAGCAGCTTGGAGCAGGGGGCTTACGAGCAGTACTTC. As protein: CASSLEQGAYEQYF. The variable domain in full, completed from reference TRBV5-1 and TRBJ2-7, reads KAGVTQTPRYLIKTRGQQVTLSCSPISGHRSVSWYQQTPGQGLQFLFEYFSETQRNKGNFPGRFSGRQFSNSRSEMNVSTLELGDSALYLCASSLEQGAYEQYFGPGTRLTVT.

This chain links TRBV28 with TRBJ2-2; tentative D call: TRBD2 (5 bases). CDR3 length equals 15 residues. Germline loops: CDR1 MDHEN, CDR2 SYDVKM. V was clipped by 6 bases and J by 4 bases, with 15 bases between them. CDR3 bases: TGTGCCAGCAGCCCCTTAGCGATTAGCACCGGGGAGCTGTTTTTT. It yields the protein CASSPLAISTGELFF.

The chain uses TRBV4-2 and TRBJ2-3; 11 bases fit TRBD2. CDR3 length equals 16 residues. V lost 4 bases to trimming and J lost 6 bases; unmatched junction nucleotides: 9. Germline V CDR1 and CDR2: LGHNA, YNFKEQ. The CDR3 is CASSPPSTSGSDTQYF. The CDR3 coding sequence is TGTGCCAGCAGCCCACCCTCCACTAGCGGGAGCGATACGCAGTATTTT.

The chain joins TRBV7-8 to TRBJ2-5; 12 positions match TRBD2. V gave up 5 bases and J gave up 4 bases; unmatched junction bases: 5. This CDR3 comprises 15 residues. Germline loops: CDR1 SGHVS, CDR2 FQNEAQ. CDR3 nucleotide sequence: TGTGCCAGCAGCGCCACTAGCGGGAGGACAGAGACCCAGTACTTC. Residues: CASSATSGRTETQYF.

The CDR3 sequence is CAWSISNSNQPQHF. CDR3 nucleotide sequence: TGTGCCTGGAGTATTAGTAATAGCAATCAGCCCCAGCATTTT. The V call is TRBV30, the J call TRBJ1-5; D remains unclear. The V and J ends lost 2 bases and 0 bases respectively, with 8 bases between them. Looked up from germline, CDR1 is GTSNPN and CDR2 is SVGIG (reference sequence). This CDR3 comprises 14 residues.

V usage is TRBV15 and J usage is TRBJ1-2; 9 bases align to TRBD1. V lost 5 bases and J lost 4; bases outside the gene matches: 8. The length of the CDR3 is 15 residues. CDR1 is LNHNV, CDR2 YYDKDF, per germline (reference sequence). Here the CDR3 DNA reads TGTGCCACCAGCGAGGACAGGGGCGAATTCTATGGCTACACCTTC. This encodes CATSEDRGEFYGYTF.

The genes are TRBV30 and TRBJ1-2; a weak D match, TRBD1 (6 bases). V lost 4 bases and J lost 4, with 13 bases in between. Per the germline V gene, CDR1 is GTSNPN and CDR2 is SVGIG (reference sequence). The CDR3 extends over 13 amino acids. The CDR3 reads CAWNNREGYGYTF. The CDR3 nucleotides are TGTGCCTGGAACAACAGGGAGGGCTATGGCTACACCTTC.